This is a list of T cell receptor beta chains from one sample in a study of STAT3 mutations in large granular lymphocyte leukemia. Clones were read by immunoSEQ multiplex PCR, and TCRdb kept only the in-frame ones, dropping some. The profile covers over 25,000 clones, with more than 60% appearing a single time and approximately 31% taken by the ten largest. Sample: peripheral blood mononuclear cells. The receptors come from a woman aged 50 to 65 with T-cell large granular lymphocyte leukemia. Some clones in this sample may be carry-over from other donors' samples. Each CDR3 is given with its conserved first and last residue. D genes are given only for firm matches. The size entry is marked missing in some rows and otherwise reads once, few, many or a size class.

CDR3nt: TGTGCCAGCAGCTTGAGAGTGAGTGTATCACGACATAGCACAGATACGCAGTATTTT
CDR3aa: CASSLRVSVSRHSTDTQYF
j_gene: TRBJ2-3
len: 19
abundance: NA
v_gene: TRBV5-4
d_gene: NA

CDR3nt: TGTGCCAGCAGCCCCACGACAAATCTGGCTTTCTTT
CDR3aa: CASSPTTNLAFF
j_gene: TRBJ1-1
len: 12
abundance: NA
v_gene: TRBV11-2
d_gene: NA

CDR3nt: TGTGCCAGCAGCGTAAACCCGGGACCATTATACGAGCAGTACTTC
CDR3aa: CASSVNPGPLYEQYF
j_gene: TRBJ2-7
len: 15
abundance: few
v_gene: TRBV9
d_gene: NA

CDR3nt: TGTGCCATCAGTGAACAGATTAATCAGCCCCAGCATTTT
CDR3aa: CAISEQINQPQHF
j_gene: TRBJ1-5
len: 13
abundance: NA
v_gene: TRBV10-3
d_gene: NA

CDR3nt: TGTGCCAGCAGCTCCTCCCTCGGGGGGCGTACTGAAGCTTTCTTT
CDR3aa: CASSSSLGGRTEAFF
j_gene: TRBJ1-1
len: 15
abundance: NA
v_gene: TRBV7-9
d_gene: NA

CDR3nt: TGTGCCAGCAGCCGGCCCTCTAACTATGGCTACACCTTC
CDR3aa: CASSRPSNYGYTF
j_gene: TRBJ1-2
len: 13
abundance: NA
v_gene: TRBV14
d_gene: NA

CDR3nt: TGTGCCAGCATCACCGCGGCTAGCGGGAGGCGGGGCACAGATACGCAGTATTTT
CDR3aa: CASITAASGRRGTDTQYF
j_gene: TRBJ2-3
len: 18
abundance: NA
v_gene: TRBV2
d_gene: TRBD2

CDR3nt: TGTGCCAGCTCACCTAATGAGGGCTACACCTTC
CDR3aa: CASSPNEGYTF
j_gene: TRBJ1-2
len: 11
abundance: NA
v_gene: TRBV18
d_gene: NA

CDR3nt: TGTGCCTGGACCTTAAACGGAATAAATGAGCAGTTCTTC
CDR3aa: CAWTLNGINEQFF
j_gene: TRBJ2-1
len: 13
abundance: NA
v_gene: TRBV30
d_gene: NA

CDR3nt: TGTGCCAGCAGCTTAAGCCGGAGAGGGCGGGACCGCACAGATACGCAGTATTTT
CDR3aa: CASSLSRRGRDRTDTQYF
j_gene: TRBJ2-3
len: 18
abundance: once
v_gene: TRBV7-9
d_gene: NA

CDR3nt: TGTGCCAGCCGGTACTCTAGCAGGGAGACCCAGTACTTC
CDR3aa: CASRYSSRETQYF
j_gene: TRBJ2-5
len: 13
abundance: NA
v_gene: TRBV25-1
d_gene: NA

CDR3nt: TGTGCCAGCAGCTTCTCCGGGACACCGACAGATACGCAGTATTTT
CDR3aa: CASSFSGTPTDTQYF
j_gene: TRBJ2-3
len: 15
abundance: NA
v_gene: TRBV5-5
d_gene: NA

CDR3nt: TGCGCCAGCAGCTTAAAAGCGGGGAGGTACAATGAGCAGTTCTTC
CDR3aa: CASSLKAGRYNEQFF
j_gene: TRBJ2-1
len: 15
abundance: few
v_gene: TRBV5-1
d_gene: TRBD2

CDR3nt: TGTGCCAGCAGTGGGGACAGAGGGCGGGAGGGAGGCGAGACCCAGTACTTC
CDR3aa: CASSGDRGREGGETQYF
j_gene: TRBJ2-5
len: 17
abundance: NA
v_gene: TRBV27
d_gene: TRBD2

CDR3nt: TGTGCCAGCAGCTCCCGGGTGGTTCCGGGTAACTATGGCTACACCTTC
CDR3aa: CASSSRVVPGNYGYTF
j_gene: TRBJ1-2
len: 16
abundance: NA
v_gene: TRBV7-9
d_gene: NA

CDR3nt: TGTGCCAGCAGCCAAGACCCCGGGACAGGGGGCTCCTACGAGCAGTACTTC
CDR3aa: CASSQDPGTGGSYEQYF
j_gene: TRBJ2-7
len: 17
abundance: NA
v_gene: TRBV4-2
d_gene: TRBD1

CDR3nt: TGCAGCGTTGAAGGGGAGCGCGGGGAGCTGTTTTTT
CDR3aa: CSVEGERGELFF
j_gene: TRBJ2-2
len: 12
abundance: NA
v_gene: TRBV29-1
d_gene: NA

CDR3nt: TGTGCCAGCAGCCCAAGAGAGGGCTCCTACGAGCAGTACTTC
CDR3aa: CASSPREGSYEQYF
j_gene: TRBJ2-7
len: 14
abundance: once
v_gene: TRBV13
d_gene: NA

CDR3nt: TGTGCCAGCAGCCAAGTAGGGCTAGCGGGCGCCCAAGAGACCCAGTACTTC
CDR3aa: CASSQVGLAGAQETQYF
j_gene: TRBJ2-5
len: 17
abundance: NA
v_gene: TRBV14
d_gene: TRBD2

CDR3nt: TGTGCCAGCACCCCCGGTTCCACCTACGAGCAGTACTTC
CDR3aa: CASTPGSTYEQYF
j_gene: TRBJ2-7
len: 13
abundance: NA
v_gene: TRBV6-5
d_gene: NA

CDR3nt: TGCGCCAGCAGCCCCCGGGACACCAGCACAGATACGCAGTATTTT
CDR3aa: CASSPRDTSTDTQYF
j_gene: TRBJ2-3
len: 15
abundance: NA
v_gene: TRBV4-1
d_gene: NA

CDR3nt: TGCAGCACTTACGAAAGACAGGGGGCGGGAGCTTTCTTT
CDR3aa: CSTYERQGAGAFF
j_gene: TRBJ1-1
len: 13
abundance: NA
v_gene: TRBV29-1
d_gene: TRBD1

CDR3nt: TGCGCCAGCAGCTCCGACAGGGGGCAGAGCACAGATACGCAGTATTTT
CDR3aa: CASSSDRGQSTDTQYF
j_gene: TRBJ2-3
len: 16
abundance: NA
v_gene: TRBV5-1
d_gene: TRBD1

CDR3nt: TGTGCCAGCAGCCCCTCAGGACAGGCCCTTAACTATGGCTACACCTTC
CDR3aa: CASSPSGQALNYGYTF
j_gene: TRBJ1-2
len: 16
abundance: NA
v_gene: TRBV13
d_gene: TRBD1

CDR3nt: TGTGCCAGCAGTGAATATCGGAGGACGGCAGGCGAGCAGTACTTC
CDR3aa: CASSEYRRTAGEQYF
j_gene: TRBJ2-7
len: 15
abundance: NA
v_gene: TRBV25-1
d_gene: NA

CDR3nt: TGCGCCAGCGGGGTAGCGGGAGGGCACGAGCAGTACTTC
CDR3aa: CASGVAGGHEQYF
j_gene: TRBJ2-7
len: 13
abundance: NA
v_gene: TRBV5-1
d_gene: TRBD2

CDR3nt: TGTGCCAGCAGTCTGACAGGGGTGAACACTGAAGCTTTCTTT
CDR3aa: CASSLTGVNTEAFF
j_gene: TRBJ1-1
len: 14
abundance: few
v_gene: TRBV7-9
d_gene: TRBD1

CDR3nt: TGCGCCAGCAGCCAAGAAGCTGGGTCTGGAAACACCATATATTTT
CDR3aa: CASSQEAGSGNTIYF
j_gene: TRBJ1-3
len: 15
abundance: NA
v_gene: TRBV4-3
d_gene: NA

CDR3nt: TGTGCCAGCAGTTCTGGGACCTGGGGCAATCAGCCCCAGCATTTT
CDR3aa: CASSSGTWGNQPQHF
j_gene: TRBJ1-5
len: 15
abundance: once
v_gene: TRBV7-9
d_gene: NA

CDR3nt: TGTGCCAGCAGCCCCCATGGCTCCTTC
CDR3aa: CASSPHGSF
j_gene: TRBJ1-2
len: 9
abundance: NA
v_gene: TRBV7-9
d_gene: NA

CDR3nt: TGTGCCAGTCATTCACAGAACGCATGGAACACTGAAGCTTTCTTT
CDR3aa: CASHSQNAWNTEAFF
j_gene: TRBJ1-1
len: 15
abundance: few
v_gene: TRBV28
d_gene: NA